This T cell receptor (beta chain) was identified in a study of blood T cell repertoires in COVID-19. Trimming left V 8 bases short and J 1 base short, with 8 bases between. The CDR3 loop spans 11 amino acids. CDR1 is DFQATT and CDR2 is SNEGSKA in the germline V gene (reference sequence). The data were produced by immunoSEQ multiplex PCR, yet TCRdb's version contains in-frame clones alone and is incomplete. This sample has around 250,000 clones, with approximately 86% found just once. Sequencing input: PBMCs or T cells enriched from blood (not recorded which). The chain combines TRBV20-1 with TRBJ2-5; D possibly corresponds to TRBD1 (6 bases). This TCR derives from a woman aged 45-65 years who had recovered from COVID-19. Here the CDR3 reads CSTGTQETQYF. The DNA for the CDR3 is TGCAGTACAGGGACCCAAGAGACCCAGTACTTC.